This is a list of T cell receptor beta chains from one sample in a study of T cells in Graves' hyperthyroidism and ophthalmopathy. MiXCR, run by TCRdb on the multiplex PCR reads, gives a single entry per CDR3 protein. The top ten hold roughly a third of the sample, which has almost 250,000 distinct CDR3 sequences, approximately 24% seen once. The specimen sequenced was blood. The receptor set was obtained from a woman aged 40-49 years with Graves' ophthalmopathy. The conserved cysteine and the conserved F or W are not part of the CDR3 here.

j_gene	v_gene	CDR3aa
TRBJ2-4	TRBV5-1	ASSLGSERIAKNIQY
TRBJ2-7	TRBV25-1	ASSEWGGGSYEQY
TRBJ2-2	TRBV27	ASSPRHPGELF
TRBJ1-5	TRBV27	ASSLGYGLDSNQPQH
TRBJ2-7	TRBV6-1	ASSGISGSYEQY
TRBJ2-7	TRBV5-1	ASSLATGDGDEQY
TRBJ2-7	TRBV12-3/TRBV12-4	ASTAGDRVPYEQY
TRBJ2-4	TRBV6-5	ASSYSRASGSNAKNIQY
TRBJ2-2	TRBV27	ASSLLHTGELF
TRBJ1-3	TRBV12-3/TRBV12-4	ASTPGQGGSGNTIY
TRBJ2-5	TRBV12-3/TRBV12-4	ASSRRGRGETQY
TRBJ1-5	TRBV4-2	ASSQDLPGGAHSNQPQH
TRBJ1-2	TRBV29-1	SVEFRQGNGYT
TRBJ1-6	TRBV30	AWSSQTSPLH
TRBJ2-7	TRBV27	ASRLDRGTPYEQY
TRBJ1-5	TRBV5-6	ASSLTGASNQPQH
TRBJ1-5	TRBV30	AWSASGLNQPQH
TRBJ2-7	TRBV24-1	ATSDYAGAEQY
TRBJ2-5	TRBV12-3/TRBV12-4	ASSYGTVETQY
TRBJ2-7	TRBV20-1	SAVPPLIGSVWGEQY
TRBJ2-5	TRBV20-1	SVERTSGTSGQETQY
TRBJ2-7	TRBV12-5	ASGIDRELSEQY
TRBJ2-5	TRBV28	ASSLTSGRGETQY
TRBJ2-5	TRBV19	ASMPLGQETQY
TRBJ2-7	TRBV18	ASSPGSWAYEQY
TRBJ1-5	TRBV6-4	ASRITGRVIGNQPQH
TRBJ2-5	TRBV20-1	SAEGGIDTQY
TRBJ2-5	TRBV2	ASSEWIAGQETQY
TRBJ1-1	TRBV28	ASSTAGVITEAF
TRBJ2-5	TRBV6-5	ASRTAGETQY
TRBJ2-3	TRBV9	ASSVGAGTDTQY
TRBJ2-4	TRBV3-1	ASSQVGTEENIQY
TRBJ2-7	TRBV18	ASSPGTGGEQY
TRBJ2-5	TRBV29-1	SVDGGAETQY
TRBJ2-2	TRBV11-2	ASIWGLLRSNTGELF
TRBJ1-1	TRBV6-1	ASSGDSFTEAF
TRBJ2-5	TRBV6-5	ASSYLAGAGETQY
TRBJ2-7	TRBV2	ASSEGHYEQY
TRBJ2-5	TRBV29-1	SVEEAGTQY
TRBJ2-6	TRBV27	ASSLTISGANVLT
TRBJ1-1	TRBV5-4	ASSPTYNTEAF
TRBJ2-7	TRBV10-2	ASKAGGSYEQY
TRBJ2-7	TRBV5-1	ASSLAHGPGPYEQY
TRBJ2-4	TRBV11-2	ASSLVTGIKNIQY
TRBJ1-5	TRBV28	ASTKRRGNQPQH
TRBJ2-7	TRBV11-2	ASSLEGTASHEQY
TRBJ2-5	TRBV3-1	ASSPGLAGSLQETQY
TRBJ2-7	TRBV20-1	SAQDDEQY
TRBJ2-7	TRBV20-1	SANSGRSSYEQY
TRBJ1-5	TRBV7-9	ASSLAGQEHQPQH
TRBJ1-1	TRBV30	AWTPFVNTEAF
TRBJ2-5	TRBV7-2	ASSLGGRAMETQY
TRBJ1-5	TRBV28	ASSPALWSAQPQH
TRBJ1-5	TRBV5-1	ASSSGTGGANQPQH
TRBJ2-5	TRBV29-1	SVIGGGGETQY